This T cell receptor (beta chain) was obtained from a study of hypomethylating agent response in myelodysplastic syndrome. Here immunoSEQ multiplex PCR was the method, and the copy in TCRdb shows in-frame clones only, minus some. Of about 5,100 clones listed, approximately 82% are singletons. The sample in question was bone marrow, obtained before or after starting hypomethylating agent treatment for myelodysplastic syndrome (not recorded which). The clonotype comes from a human donor with myelodysplastic syndrome.

Here the CDR3 DNA reads TGTGCCAGTAGTAACGTAATATCGGCAGGCCGTCTGGGAAACACCATATATTTT. Encoded protein: CASSNVISAGRLGNTIYF. This chain links TRBV19 with TRBJ1-3; unclear D gene. The germline V gene encodes CDR1 LNHDA and CDR2 SQIVND (reference sequence). Trimming took 4 bases from V and 4 from J, leaving 23 bases between them. This CDR3 contains 18 residues.